This TCR beta chain emerged from a study of human T cells and chemical hapten exposure. V was pared by 4 bases and J by 4 bases, with 10 bases of the junction left unmatched. The CDR3 loop spans 16 amino acids. The V gene's germline CDR1 is SNHLY and CDR2 FYNNEI. Via MiXCR, TCRdb re-called the RACE reads, giving one row per CDR3 protein. The table records some 31,000 distinct CDR3 sequences, about 5.5% of them present only once. Time point meaning: healthy volunteer bleed at 6 weeks. Before extraction, the whole blood was not fractionated, and total RNA was taken from it. Sequencing was done on a sample of whole blood. The origin of this receptor is a human donor in good health. Some clones in this sample may be carry-over from other donors' samples. This rearrangement joins TRBV2 to TRBJ1-5; 7 bases align to TRBD1. The CDR3 region has the DNA TGTGCCAGCAGTGTCCAGCCGACAGGGTGGAATCAGCCCCAGCATTTT. Translating gives CASSVQPTGWNQPQHF. The complete variable domain, with remaining parts taken from reference TRBV2 and TRBJ1-5, reads EPEVTQTPSHQVTQMGQEVILRCVPISNHLYFYWYRQILGQKVEFLVSFYNNEISEKSEIFDDQFSVERPDGSNFTLKIRSTKLEDSAMYFCASSVQPTGWNQPQHFGDGTRLSIL.